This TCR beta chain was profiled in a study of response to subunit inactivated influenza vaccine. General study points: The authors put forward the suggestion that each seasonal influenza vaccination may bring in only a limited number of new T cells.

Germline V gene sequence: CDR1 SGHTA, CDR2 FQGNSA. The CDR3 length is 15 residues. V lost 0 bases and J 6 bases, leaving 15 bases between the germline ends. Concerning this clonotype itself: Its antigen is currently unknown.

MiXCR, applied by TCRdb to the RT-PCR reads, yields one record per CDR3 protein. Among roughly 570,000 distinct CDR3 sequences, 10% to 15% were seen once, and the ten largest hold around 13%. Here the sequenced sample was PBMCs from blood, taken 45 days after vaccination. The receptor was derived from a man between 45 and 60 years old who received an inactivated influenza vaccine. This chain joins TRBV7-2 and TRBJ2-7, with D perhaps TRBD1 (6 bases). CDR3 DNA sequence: TGTGCCAGCAGCTTAGCGCACCAGGGGCGCCTCGAGCAGTACTTC. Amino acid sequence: CASSLAHQGRLEQYF.